This TCR beta chain derives from a study of T-cell reconstitution after alpha-beta-depleted transplantation in children (TCRdb year 2016). For context, the study as a whole: The study quantitatively tracked T-cell immune reconstitution after TCRalphabeta/CD19-depleted allogeneic hematopoietic cell transplantation in children using TCR repertoire profiling.

The library was produced with PCR. Sequencing took place on an Illumina HiSeq 2500. Molecular barcoding was employed in the preparation of TCR libraries, with unique molecular identifiers being used to normalize TCRbeta repertoire quantification. TCRdb reprocessed the public reads (quality trimming at Q25 with fastp, clone calling with MiXCR) and kept in-frame beta chains. CDR3 protein sequences are deduplicated, and each keeps its most common genes and DNA. This sample gives fewer than 550,000 distinct CDR3 sequences in total; about 10% of them show up just once. The ten largest clones add up to 11% to 15% of the sample. For CDR1 and CDR2, the germline V gene lists SQVTM and ANQGSEA. The CDR3, from cysteine to phenylalanine, totals 13 residues. Kept here is only the CDR3 DNA, which spans 39 bases and is read in frame from base 1. V sheds 3 bases and J sheds 5 bases, leaving 13 bases between their ends.

The sample holds a few counts of this clonotype. The antigen it binds to is not known. Qualities for individual bases were not recorded, and no much larger clone is one base off. Study-wide findings and limitations: The apparently early recovery of alphabetaT-cell counts about two months after transplant reportedly depended on only several hundred rapidly expanded clones that came from non-depleted graft cells. In some patients, high TCRbeta diversity at day 60 was attributed to recipient T cells and intrathymic progenitors that had survived conditioning. Over subsequent months, a decline in hyperexpanded clone frequencies was noted, and after one year, T-cell counts and TCRbeta diversity were mostly ascribed to newly produced T cells.

The meaning of the sample's treatment or condition label: allogeneic hematopoietic cell transplantation with graft depleted of TCRalphabeta T cells and CD19 B cells. Transplant recipients were children who received TCRalphabeta/CD19-depleted allogeneic hematopoietic cell grafts. This TCR was sampled from a female patient aged 2-10 years who had a stem cell transplant for aplastic anemia, so the T cells may come from the graft donor. The input for sequencing was PBMCs, mostly from graft donor cells, taken 180 days after TCRalphabeta/CD19-depleted stem cell transplant. Here the chain combines TRBV29-1 and TRBJ1-2, with no D gene named confidently. The bases read TGCAGCGTTGAGAACCCGTCCGGGTATGGCTACACCTTC. Its product reads: CSVENPSGYGYTF.